The TCR beta chain described here comes from a study of blood T cells in healthy people across ages. Study outcomes and limitations: TCR beta diversity tracked closely with naive T cell percentage. Roughly linear declines in TCR beta diversity per million T cells occurred with age. Versus aged donors, long-lived donors had higher diversity and more naive CD4+ cells.

A second PCR, run for about 7 to 11 cycles, used a sample-barcoded 5' primer plus a J-beta primer mix. Template switching added a 12-random-nucleotide identifier to every cDNA molecule. A single record per CDR3 protein comes from TCRdb applying MiXCR to the 5' RACE reads. The table records some 710,000 distinct CDR3 sequences, about 20% of them present only once. About this clonotype: The antigen remains unidentified.

Germline loops: CDR1 MDHEN, CDR2 SYDVKM. The length of the CDR3 is 17 residues. Trimming cost V 5 bases and J 4 bases; bases outside gene matches: 12. The clonotype comes from a man in his 70s in good health. Sequenced input: blood. V is TRBV28 and J is TRBJ2-3; 10 nucleotides line up with TRBD2. The CDR3 bases are TGTGCCAGCAGTACTCCTAGCGGGAGATCTGGCGCAGATACGCAGTATTTT. Translation gives CASSTPSGRSGADTQYF.